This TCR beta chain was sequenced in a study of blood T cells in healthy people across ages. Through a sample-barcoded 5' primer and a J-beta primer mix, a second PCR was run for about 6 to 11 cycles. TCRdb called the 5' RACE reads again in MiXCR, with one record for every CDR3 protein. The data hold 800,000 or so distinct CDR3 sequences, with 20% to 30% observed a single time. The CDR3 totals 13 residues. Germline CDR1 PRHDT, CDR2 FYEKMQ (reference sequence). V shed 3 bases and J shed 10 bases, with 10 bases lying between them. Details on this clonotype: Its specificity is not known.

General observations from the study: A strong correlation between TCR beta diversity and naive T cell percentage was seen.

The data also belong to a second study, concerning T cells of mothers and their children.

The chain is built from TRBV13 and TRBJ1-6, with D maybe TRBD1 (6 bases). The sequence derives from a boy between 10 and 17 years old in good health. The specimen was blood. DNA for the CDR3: TGTGCCAGCAGCTTGGGCGGGGGCTCACCCCTCCACTTT. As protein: CASSLGGGSPLHF.